This T cell receptor (beta chain) was recovered during a study of CD8 T cells in ankylosing spondylitis. Findings of the study overall: Disease-linked clones reportedly showed significant enrichment in matched ankylosing spondylitis synovial fluid. A TCR beta motif made of 7 to 9 highly homologous variants seemed typical of ankylosing spondylitis blood. Clones linked to disease, bearing a CD8+ phenotype, were relatively rare in peripheral blood. Certain motif variants had earlier appeared in reactive arthritis synovial fluid and blood.

Remarks on this clonotype: Its target is not known.

Quantitative molecular-barcoded 5'-RACE generated the TCR beta libraries. TCRdb passed the 5' RACE reads through MiXCR, listing each CDR3 protein once. This table holds 350,000 to 450,000 distinct CDR3 sequences, around 26% found once. This CDR3 contains 15 residues. Germline CDR1 SGHTA, CDR2 FQGNSA. Unmatched junction bases numbered 6, after V lost 3 bases and J lost 4 bases. The clonotype originates from a male donor with ankylosing spondylitis. The material sequenced was blood, either unsorted or a sorted T cell fraction (not recorded which). This rearrangement joins TRBV7-2 to TRBJ1-1; 9 nucleotides agree with TRBD1. CDR3 coding DNA: TGTGCCAGCAGCTTCACAGGGGGCGGGGGCACTGAAGCTTTCTTT. It yields the protein CASSFTGGGGTEAFF.